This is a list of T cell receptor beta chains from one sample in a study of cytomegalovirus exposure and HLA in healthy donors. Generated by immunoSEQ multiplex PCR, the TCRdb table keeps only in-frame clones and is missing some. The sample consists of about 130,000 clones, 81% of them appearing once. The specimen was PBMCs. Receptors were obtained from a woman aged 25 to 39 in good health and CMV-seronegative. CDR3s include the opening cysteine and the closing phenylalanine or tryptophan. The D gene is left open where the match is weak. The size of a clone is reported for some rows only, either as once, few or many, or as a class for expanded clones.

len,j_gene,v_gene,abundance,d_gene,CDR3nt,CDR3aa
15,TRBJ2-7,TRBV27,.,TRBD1,TGTGCCAGCAGTCTCGGGACAGGATTAGCCTACGAGCAGTACTTC,CASSLGTGLAYEQYF
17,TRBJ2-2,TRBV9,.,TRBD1,TGTGCCAGCAGCGTAGCGGCCACAGGGGGCCGTACCGGGGAGCTGTTTTTT,CASSVAATGGRTGELFF
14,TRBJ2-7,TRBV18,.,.,TGTGCCAGCTCAAGCCTCCAGGGGCCCTACGAGCAGTACTTC,CASSSLQGPYEQYF
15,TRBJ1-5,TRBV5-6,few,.,TGTGCCAGCAGCCCGGTGCCAGGGCTAAGTCAGCCCCAGCATTTT,CASSPVPGLSQPQHF
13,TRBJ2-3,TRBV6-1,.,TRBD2,TGTGCCAGCATTTTCGGGGGGGCAGATACGCAGTATTTT,CASIFGGADTQYF
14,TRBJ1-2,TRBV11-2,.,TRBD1,TGTGCCAGCACCCTGGGACAGGGGGACTATGGCTACACCTTC,CASTLGQGDYGYTF
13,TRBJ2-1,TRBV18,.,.,TGTGCCAGCTCACCCCGGACTGAAAATGAGCAGTTCTTC,CASSPRTENEQFF
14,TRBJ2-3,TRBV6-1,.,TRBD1,TGTGCCAGCGGTGGGACAGGGTACACAGATACGCAGTATTTT,CASGGTGYTDTQYF
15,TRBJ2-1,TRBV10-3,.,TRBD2,TGTGCCATCAGTGAGGGGACTAGCGGGGGGGGGTATCAGTTCTTC,CAISEGTSGGGYQFF
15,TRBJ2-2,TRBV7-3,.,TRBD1,TGTGCCAGCAGCAGAGGGACAGCTTACACCGGGGAGCTGTTTTTT,CASSRGTAYTGELFF
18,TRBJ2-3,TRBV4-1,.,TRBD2,TGCGCCAGCAGCCAAGAAGGGACTAGCGGCCTTAGCACAGATACGCAGTATTTT,CASSQEGTSGLSTDTQYF
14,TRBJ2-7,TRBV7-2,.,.,TGTGCCAGCAGCTCCGGGACTTTGCACTACGAGCAGTACTTC,CASSSGTLHYEQYF
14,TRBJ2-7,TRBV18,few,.,TGTGCCAGCTCACCACCGTACAGCTCCTACGAGCAGTACTTC,CASSPPYSSYEQYF
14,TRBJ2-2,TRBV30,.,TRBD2,TGTGCCTGGACTAGCGGGGGGGCCCCCGGGGAGCTGTTTTTT,CAWTSGGAPGELFF
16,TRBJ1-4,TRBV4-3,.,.,TGCGCCAGCAGCCAAGAAACCCCCGGCGGGTCGGAAAAACTGTTTTTT,CASSQETPGGSEKLFF
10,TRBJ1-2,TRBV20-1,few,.,TGCAGTGCTAGAGATGGGACTGGGACTTTC,CSARDGTGTF
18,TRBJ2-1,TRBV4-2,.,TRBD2,TGTGCCAGCAGCCAAGATGAGACTAGCAGGAGCTCCTACAATGAGCAGTTCTTC,CASSQDETSRSSYNEQFF
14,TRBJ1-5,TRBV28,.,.,TGTGCCAGCAGTTCCAGGGGCGGCAATCAGCCCCAGCATTTT,CASSSRGGNQPQHF
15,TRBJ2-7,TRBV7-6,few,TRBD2,TGTGCCAGCAGCTCCCTAGCGGGAGTAAGGTACGAGCAGTACTTC,CASSSLAGVRYEQYF
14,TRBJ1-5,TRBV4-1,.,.,TGCGCCAGCAGCCAATTAAGCAGCAATCAGCCCCAGCATTTT,CASSQLSSNQPQHF
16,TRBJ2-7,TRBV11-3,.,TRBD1,TGTGCCAGCAGCTTAGACCCGACAGGGTCCTACTACGAGCAGTACTTC,CASSLDPTGSYYEQYF
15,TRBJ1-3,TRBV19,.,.,TGTGCCAGTAGTATCTCTGTTTACTCTGGAAACACCATATATTTT,CASSISVYSGNTIYF
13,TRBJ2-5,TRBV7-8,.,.,TGTGCCAGCAGCACTAGCTTTCGAGAGACCCAGTACTTC,CASSTSFRETQYF
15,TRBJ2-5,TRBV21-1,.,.,TGTGCCAGCAGCACAACCTTGACAGACCAAGAGACCCAGTACTTC,CASSTTLTDQETQYF
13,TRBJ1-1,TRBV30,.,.,TGTGCCTGGAGAAAAACCGGGAACACTGAAGCTTTCTTT,CAWRKTGNTEAFF
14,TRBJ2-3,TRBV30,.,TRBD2,TGTGCCTGGAGTCTAGCGGGGGGCACAGATACGCAGTATTTT,CAWSLAGGTDTQYF
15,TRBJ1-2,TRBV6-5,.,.,TGTGCCAGCAGTTGCGGGGGGGCGGCTAACTATGGCTACACCTTC,CASSCGGAANYGYTF
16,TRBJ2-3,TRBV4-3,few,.,TGCGCCAGCAGCCAAGATCTGGGGCAGGGCCCAGATACGCAGTATTTT,CASSQDLGQGPDTQYF
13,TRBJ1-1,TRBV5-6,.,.,TGTGCCAGCAGCTTAGTGCGGAACACTGAAGCTTTCTTT,CASSLVRNTEAFF
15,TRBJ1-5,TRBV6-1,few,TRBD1,TGTGCCAGCAGTGGACAGACAGGGGGGAATCAGCCCCAGCATTTT,CASSGQTGGNQPQHF
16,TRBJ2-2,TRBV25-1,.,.,TGTGCCAGCAGTGAAAGTCGGAGGGCCGGCACCGGGGAGCTGTTTTTT,CASSESRRAGTGELFF
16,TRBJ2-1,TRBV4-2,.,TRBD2,TGTGCCAGCAGCCAAGAGAGGCTAGCGGGGATCAATGAGCAGTTCTTC,CASSQERLAGINEQFF
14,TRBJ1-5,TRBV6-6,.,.,TGTGCCAGCAGTTACTCGAGTGGCAATCAGCCCCAGCATTTT,CASSYSSGNQPQHF
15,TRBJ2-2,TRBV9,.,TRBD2,TGTGCCAGCCGACCTAGCGGGAGTTATACCGGGGAGCTGTTTTTT,CASRPSGSYTGELFF
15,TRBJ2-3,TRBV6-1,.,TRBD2,TGTGCCAGCAGTGAAGCCGGGAGGCTCACAGATACGCAGTATTTT,CASSEAGRLTDTQYF
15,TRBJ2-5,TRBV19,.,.,TGTGCCAGTAGTATAGGACTCGGAGGAGGCGAGACCCAGTACTTC,CASSIGLGGGETQYF
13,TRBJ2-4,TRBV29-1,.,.,TGCAGCGTTGGAGGGTTAGCCAAAAACATTCAGTACTTC,CSVGGLAKNIQYF
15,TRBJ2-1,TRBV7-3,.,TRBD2,TGTGCCAGCAGCTTCGCGGGGGGGCCGGGCAATGAGCAGTTCTTC,CASSFAGGPGNEQFF
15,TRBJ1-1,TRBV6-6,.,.,TGTGCCAGCAGTTACGTGGGCGGGGAGGGCACTGAAGCTTTCTTT,CASSYVGGEGTEAFF
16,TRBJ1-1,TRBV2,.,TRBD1,TGTGCCAGCAGTGGTGCAGGGGGCGCGGTGAACACTGAAGCTTTCTTT,CASSGAGGAVNTEAFF
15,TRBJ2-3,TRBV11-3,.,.,TGTGCCAGCAGCTTAGGTACAGTAGGGGCAGATACGCAGTATTTT,CASSLGTVGADTQYF
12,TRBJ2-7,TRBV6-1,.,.,TGTGCCAGCAGGGACAAGTCCTACGAGCAGTACTTC,CASRDKSYEQYF
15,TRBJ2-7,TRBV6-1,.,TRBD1,TGTGCCAGCACGCCGGTCGGGACAGCCGCCTACGAGCAGTACTTC,CASTPVGTAAYEQYF
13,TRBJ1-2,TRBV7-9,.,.,TGTTCCAGCAGCCTCTCGGGGAGCTATGGCTACACCTTC,CSSSLSGSYGYTF
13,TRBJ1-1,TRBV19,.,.,TGTGCCAGTGGGACACAGGCGAACACTGAAGCTTTCTTT,CASGTQANTEAFF
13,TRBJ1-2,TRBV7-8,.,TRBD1,TGTGCCAGCAGCTCAAGGACAGGGGGCAACTACACCTTC,CASSSRTGGNYTF
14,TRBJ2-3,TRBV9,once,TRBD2,TGTGCCAGCAGCTTCCGCGGGAGTACAGATACGCAGTATTTT,CASSFRGSTDTQYF
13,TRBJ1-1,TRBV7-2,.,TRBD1,TGTGCCAGCAGCAGACAGGGGTACACTGAAGCTTTCTTT,CASSRQGYTEAFF
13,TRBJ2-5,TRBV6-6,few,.,TGTGCCAGCAGTTCGACAGGGAGGGAGACCCAGTACTTC,CASSSTGRETQYF
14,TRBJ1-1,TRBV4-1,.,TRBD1,TGCGCCAGCAGCCCGCATGGGCAGGGGGCTGAAGCTTTCTTT,CASSPHGQGAEAFF
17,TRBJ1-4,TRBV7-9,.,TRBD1,TGTGCCAGCAGCTTAGCGCGCAGGGGGCGGATAAATGAAAAACTGTTTTTT,CASSLARRGRINEKLFF
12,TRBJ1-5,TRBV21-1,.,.,TGTGCCAGGCCACGGGGGGGCCAGCCCCAGCATTTT,CARPRGGQPQHF
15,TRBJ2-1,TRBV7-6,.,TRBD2,TGTGCCAGCAGCTTAGATGGACTAGCGGGCAATGAGCAGTTCTTC,CASSLDGLAGNEQFF